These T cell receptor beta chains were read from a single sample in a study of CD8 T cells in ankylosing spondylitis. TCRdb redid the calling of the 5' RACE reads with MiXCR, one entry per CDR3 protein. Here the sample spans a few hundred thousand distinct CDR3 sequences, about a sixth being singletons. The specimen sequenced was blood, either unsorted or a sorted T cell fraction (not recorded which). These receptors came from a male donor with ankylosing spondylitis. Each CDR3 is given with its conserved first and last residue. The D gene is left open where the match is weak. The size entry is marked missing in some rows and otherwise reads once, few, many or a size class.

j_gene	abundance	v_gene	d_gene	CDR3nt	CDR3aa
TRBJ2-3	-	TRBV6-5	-	TGTGCCAGCAGTTACGAGAGACAACCCACAGATACGCAGTATTTT	CASSYERQPTDTQYF
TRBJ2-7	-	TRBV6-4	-	TGTGCCAGCAGTGACGTTTCGGCGGACGAGCAGTACTTC	CASSDVSADEQYF
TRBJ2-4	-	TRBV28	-	TGTGCCAGCACCGACAGCAGTTACCATCAGTACTTC	CASTDSSYHQYF
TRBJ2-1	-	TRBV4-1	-	TGCGCCAGCCAATGGGACGGTAACAATGAGCAGTTCTTC	CASQWDGNNEQFF
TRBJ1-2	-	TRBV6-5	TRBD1	TGTGCCAGCAGTCACAGGGGGCGGGAAAATGGCTACACCTTC	CASSHRGRENGYTF
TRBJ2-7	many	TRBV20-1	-	TGCAGTGCTAGAGAGACAGCCTCCTACGAGCAGTACTTC	CSARETASYEQYF
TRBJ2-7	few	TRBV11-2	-	TGTGCCAGCAGCCCCCGGGACTTTCCGATCGACGAGCAGTACTTC	CASSPRDFPIDEQYF
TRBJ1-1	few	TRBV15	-	TGTGCCACCAGCAGAGATTTGGGACCCAAACCCGAGCAGGACACTGAAGCTTTCTTT	CATSRDLGPKPEQDTEAFF
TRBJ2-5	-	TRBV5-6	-	TGTGCCAGCAGCCTGGCGAGTGGAGACGAGACCCAGTACTTC	CASSLASGDETQYF
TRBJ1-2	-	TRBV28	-	TGTGCCAGCAGACTTATTGACACCGGAGGGGCCGGCTACACCTTC	CASRLIDTGGAGYTF
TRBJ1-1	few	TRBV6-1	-	TGTGCCAGCAGTGAACCCCTCAATCAGGGTTCGTGGAACACTGAAGCTTTCTTT	CASSEPLNQGSWNTEAFF
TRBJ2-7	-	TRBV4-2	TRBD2	TGTGCCAGCAGCCAAGGTAATCCGGGGGGGCCGGAGGAGCAGTACTTC	CASSQGNPGGPEEQYF
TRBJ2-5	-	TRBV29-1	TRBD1	TGCAGCGCGGTCCCCCGGGACAGGGGAGAGACCCAGTACTTC	CSAVPRDRGETQYF
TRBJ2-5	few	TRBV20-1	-	TGCAGTGCTAGTCCGCGGGACCAAGAGACCCAGTACTTC	CSASPRDQETQYF
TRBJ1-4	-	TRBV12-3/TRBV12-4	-	TGTGCCACGGGGGGGGATCCTAATGAAAAACTGTTTTTT	CATGGDPNEKLFF
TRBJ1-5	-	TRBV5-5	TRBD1	TGTGCCAGCAGCTTGTGGGACAGGGATAGCAATCAGCCCCAGCATTTT	CASSLWDRDSNQPQHF
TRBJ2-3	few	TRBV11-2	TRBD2	TGTGCCAGCAGCTTAGGAGGACTAGCTACTACGCAGTATTTT	CASSLGGLATTQYF
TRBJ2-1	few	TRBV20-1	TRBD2	TGCAGTGCTAGAGAGCGGGAGAAGCCCTACAATGAGCAGTTCTTC	CSAREREKPYNEQFF
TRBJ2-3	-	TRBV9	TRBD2	TGTGCCAGCAGCGTAGGGACTAGCGGGAGCAGCGCAGATACGCAGTATTTT	CASSVGTSGSSADTQYF
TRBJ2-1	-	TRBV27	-	TGTGCCAGCAGTTTATCGTGGCGGCAGGGGTTCTACAATGAGCAGTTCTTC	CASSLSWRQGFYNEQFF
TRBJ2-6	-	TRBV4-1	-	TGCGCCAGCAGCCTGCGTACATTCAACTCTGGGGCCAACGTCCTGACTTTC	CASSLRTFNSGANVLTF
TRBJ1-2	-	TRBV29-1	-	TGCAGCGATAGAATCCCAAACTATGGCTACACCTTC	CSDRIPNYGYTF
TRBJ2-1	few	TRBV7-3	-	TGTGCCAGCAGCTTAGGGGGGATTACTGAGCAGTTCTTC	CASSLGGITEQFF
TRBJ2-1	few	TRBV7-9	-	TGTGCCAGCAGTCCCAATCGGGAGCAGTTCTTC	CASSPNREQFF
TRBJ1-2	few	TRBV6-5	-	TGTGCCAGCAGTTACTCGGCCAGGGAAGGCTACACCTTC	CASSYSAREGYTF
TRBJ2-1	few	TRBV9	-	TGTGCCAGCAGCGTAATGACAGGCAATGAGCAGTTCTTC	CASSVMTGNEQFF
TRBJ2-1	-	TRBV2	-	TGTGCCAGCACAGGGTTAAGCGATGAGCAGTTCTTC	CASTGLSDEQFF
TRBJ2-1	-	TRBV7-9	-	TGTGCCAGCATCCCTGCCGGGACACAAAATGAGCAGTTCTTC	CASIPAGTQNEQFF
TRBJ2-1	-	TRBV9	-	TGTGCCAGCAGCAAATCCGGGATGACAGGTCTCGATGAGCAGTTCTTC	CASSKSGMTGLDEQFF
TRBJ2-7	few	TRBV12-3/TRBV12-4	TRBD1	TGTGCCAGCAGCATGTCCGGGACAGGGGAATACGAGCAGTACTTC	CASSMSGTGEYEQYF
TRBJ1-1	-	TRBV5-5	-	TGTGCCAGCAGCTTGCCAGTGGTCTACACTGAAGCTTTCTTT	CASSLPVVYTEAFF
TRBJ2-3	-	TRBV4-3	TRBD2	TGCGCCAGCAGCCAAGATCTGGGACTAGCGGGAGAAAGCACAGATACGCAGTATTTT	CASSQDLGLAGESTDTQYF
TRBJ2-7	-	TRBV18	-	TGTGCCAGCTCACCGTCCCCGGGGAGCTCCTACGAGCAGTACTTC	CASSPSPGSSYEQYF
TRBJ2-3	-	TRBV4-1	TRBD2	TGCGCCAGCAGCCAAGCCCCAGGGAGGGTAGACACGCAGTATTTT	CASSQAPGRVDTQYF
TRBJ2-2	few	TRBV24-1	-	TGTGCCACCAGTGACGGCCCGACAAGGCCTTTGACCGGGGAGCTGTTTTTT	CATSDGPTRPLTGELFF
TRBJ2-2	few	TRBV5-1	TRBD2	TGCGCCAGCAGCTTGGACCGACTAGCACTGAACACCGGGGAGCTGTTTTTT	CASSLDRLALNTGELFF
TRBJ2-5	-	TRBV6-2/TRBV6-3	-	TGTGCCAGCAGTTCGGCAAAAAGGCTAGCAGGGCAAGAGACCCAGTACTTC	CASSSAKRLAGQETQYF
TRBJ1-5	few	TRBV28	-	TGTGCCAGCAGTCCTAGGATGGGCAATCAGCCCCAGCATTTT	CASSPRMGNQPQHF
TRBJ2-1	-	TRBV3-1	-	TGTGCCAGCAGCGACTTAGATACGGGGTTTGGTAATGAGCAGTTCTTC	CASSDLDTGFGNEQFF
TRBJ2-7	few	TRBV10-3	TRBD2	TGTGCCATCAAGCGGGAAAGCTCCTACGAGCAGTACTTC	CAIKRESSYEQYF
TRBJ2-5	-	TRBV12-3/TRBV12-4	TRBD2	TGTGCCAGCAGTCCGTCAGCGGGGGGGGAGACCCAGTACTTC	CASSPSAGGETQYF
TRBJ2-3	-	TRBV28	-	TGTGCCAGCAGTCCCCCGGATGATACGCAGTATTTT	CASSPPDDTQYF
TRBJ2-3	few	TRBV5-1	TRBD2	TGCGCCAGCAGCTTGGTAGCGGGGGATGTAGATACGCAGTATTTT	CASSLVAGDVDTQYF
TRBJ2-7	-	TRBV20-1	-	TGCAGTGCTAGTTTGGGGGTAACTTCCTACGAGCAGTACTTC	CSASLGVTSYEQYF
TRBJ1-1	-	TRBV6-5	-	TGTGCCAGCAGTTACCGGGACACCATTGAGAACACTGAAGCTTTCTTT	CASSYRDTIENTEAFF
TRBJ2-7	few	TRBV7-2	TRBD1	TGTGCCAGCAGCCCCGTAGGGACAGGGACCTACGAGCAGTACTTC	CASSPVGTGTYEQYF
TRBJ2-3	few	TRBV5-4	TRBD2	TGTGCCAGCAGCTTGAGCCCTAGCGGGATTTGGCCAGATACGCAGTATTTT	CASSLSPSGIWPDTQYF
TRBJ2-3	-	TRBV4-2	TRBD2	TGTGCCAGCAGCCAAGATTTTGGGACTATAAACACAGATACGCAGTATTTT	CASSQDFGTINTDTQYF
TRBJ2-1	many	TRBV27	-	TGTGCCAGCAGTGACCTATTGGGGGGGCTCAATGAGCAGTTCTTC	CASSDLLGGLNEQFF
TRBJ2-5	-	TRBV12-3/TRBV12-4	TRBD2	TGTGCCAGCAGGCCGGGACTAGCGGGTCAAGAGACCCAGTACTTC	CASRPGLAGQETQYF
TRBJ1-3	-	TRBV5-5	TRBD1	TGTGCCAGCAGCTTTTGGCAGGGGGCTGGAAACACCATATATTTT	CASSFWQGAGNTIYF
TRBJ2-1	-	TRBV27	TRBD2	TGTGCCAGCAGTTTAGGAGCGGGGGGGGGTAATGAGCAGTTCTTC	CASSLGAGGGNEQFF
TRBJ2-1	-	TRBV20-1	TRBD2	TGCAGTGCTAGCGGACTAGCGGAAATGGAGAAGTATTACAATGAGCAGTTCTTC	CSASGLAEMEKYYNEQFF
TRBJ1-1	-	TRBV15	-	TGTGCCACCAGCAGATCCGGACAGAACACTGAAGCTTTCTTT	CATSRSGQNTEAFF